This TCR beta chain was documented in a study of T cell responses to AZD1222 COVID-19 vaccine (dated by TCRdb to 2020 to 2022). About the investigation overall: A total of about 250 trial participants underwent TCR sequencing, of whom about 210 had received two doses of AZD1222 and 26 had received two doses of the MenACWY control vaccine. Trial participants were enrolled into age subgroups of 18-55, 56-69 and 70-plus years, which contained approximately 150, 30 and 60 TCR-sequenced participants, respectively.

A remark on this clone: Its antigen specificity is not known. The record has no base qualities; no much larger clone is one base away.

Reading the label with the study, this specimen's time point is: baseline before first vaccination. Taken with the paper, the label for treatment or condition translates to: meningococcal conjugate vaccine given as trial control. Vaccinee samples were obtained from the UK trials COV001 and COV002, which included a single-blind randomized controlled phase 2/3 trial of AZD1222 (ChAdOx1 nCoV-19) in healthy adults. For TCRbeta chain sequencing, PBMC samples from trial participants were taken at day 0 and at day 28 after the second dose. The CDR3 regions of human TCRbeta chains were analyzed by immunosequencing. Processing in the source paper ran as follows. Repertoire TCRs were checked for matches against a reference library of SARS-CoV-2-specific TCRs that had been generated using the MIRA antigen-specificity platform. Breadth was defined as the fraction of unique TCRs that were SARS-CoV-2-associated, and depth was defined as the fraction of total T cells that were SARS-CoV-2-associated. Each spike-specific TCR was assigned to its reactive spike region and to a CD4 or CD8 class using the MIRA data. Log10-transformed breadth and depth values were compared by one-way ANOVA with Sidak's multiple comparisons tests. TCRdb provides this immuneACCESS table in a form limited to in-frame rearrangements. Some clones are lacking; in checked studies, under half of them reflect an unresolved V gene, and why the rest are absent is not known. V and J calls and clone size are as listed in that table; D and trimming were resolved from the DNA. Here the sample has about 92,000 clones; 88% occur a single time. The ten largest clones capture around 10% of the sample.

The germline V gene supplies CDR1 SGHRS and CDR2 YFSETQ. From the cysteine through the phenylalanine, the CDR3 covers 15 amino acids. Only the CDR3 region is kept as DNA, spanning 45 bases read in frame from base 1. After removal of 5 bases from V and 0 bases from J, the junction retains 4 bases not matched to a gene. On the study overall, not on this receptor specifically: Reportedly, close to half of the unique spike-specific TCRs recognized epitopes lying outside the regions that are mutated in the B.1.351 and B.1.1.7 variants. The whole spike protein was spanned by vaccine-associated CD4 TCRs, and dominant responses were seen in regions 160-218 and 743-854. Participants were mostly white British and included more females than males, and it was suggested by the authors that clonal diversity may have been underestimated. After two AZD1222 doses, both the breadth and the depth of spike-specific TCRs were significantly higher than at day 0 and than in MenACWY recipients. Only a handful of AZD1222 recipients were SARS-CoV-2 seropositive at baseline, limiting conclusions about previously exposed vaccinees. Because no day 14 peak-response samples were available, the repertoires could be characterized only after the peak T cell response. In the small 56-69-year group, the increase in depth fell short of significance, most likely because of low power.

The specimen comprised peripheral blood, sampled on day 0 of MenACWY control vaccination. The sequence was collected from an adult in good health. The chain is made from TRBV5-1 and TRBJ2-2; 7 bases in the middle match TRBD1. The sequenced DNA is TGCGCCAGCAGAGCCGGGACAGCGAACACCGGGGAGCTGTTTTTT. Translated, it gives CASRAGTANTGELFF.